The 6 T cell receptor beta chains below come from one sample, sequenced in a study of CD8 T cells in ankylosing spondylitis. TCRdb processed the 5' RACE reads anew with MiXCR; each CDR3 protein has one entry. The sample lists some 200,000 distinct CDR3 sequences, roughly 24% occurring once. Sequenced input: blood, either unsorted or a sorted T cell fraction (not recorded which). The source is a male donor with ankylosing spondylitis or in good health (not recorded which).

The V and J genes are TRBV5-1 and TRBJ2-1, with D possibly matching TRBD2 (6 bases). V was clipped by 1 base and J by 2 bases, with 13 bases between them. Germline V lookup: CDR1 SGHRS, CDR2 YFSETQ. The CDR3 covers 16 residues. CDR3 residues: CASSLMVADAYNEQFF. In DNA form, the CDR3 reads TGCGCCAGCAGCTTGATGGTAGCGGACGCCTACAATGAGCAGTTCTTC. Drawing the rest from reference TRBV5-1 and TRBJ2-1, the complete variable domain is KAGVTQTPRYLIKTRGQQVTLSCSPISGHRSVSWYQQTPGQGLQFLFEYFSETQRNKGNFPGRFSGRQFSNSRSEMNVSTLELGDSALYLCASSLMVADAYNEQFFGPGTRLTVL.

This sequence joins TRBV20-1 and TRBJ2-5; D is undetermined. This CDR3 comprises 10 residues. The V gene's germline CDR1 is DFQATT and CDR2 SNEGSKA (reference sequence). Trimming shortened V by 6 bases and J by 5 bases, and 7 bases separated the two germline ends. CDR3 protein: CSASWETQYF. The CDR3 DNA reads as TGCAGTGCGTCGTGGGAGACCCAGTACTTC.

This clonotype was detected many times. The CDR3 reads CASRLVTGHYNEQFF. For the CDR3, the DNA is TGTGCCAGCAGACTCGTGACAGGTCACTACAATGAGCAGTTCTTC. The rearrangement joins TRBV28 to TRBJ2-1; perhaps TRBD1 as D (6 bases). V was shortened by 6 bases and J by 3 bases, with 15 bases between the two germline ends. In germline, CDR1 is MDHEN, CDR2 SYDVKM. The CDR3 is 15 residues long.

The V gene is TRBV9, the J gene TRBJ2-1, with D possibly being TRBD2 (5 bases). The CDR3 extends over 12 amino acids. Trimming cost V 0 bases and J 12 bases, with 10 bases left between them. Germline V CDR1 and CDR2: SGDLS, YYNGEE. The CDR3 loop reads CASSVVGGRQFF. Here the CDR3 DNA reads TGTGCCAGCAGCGTAGTAGGAGGACGGCAGTTCTTC.

This clonotype was seen at least ten times. The chain uses TRBV4-3 and TRBJ2-5; TRBD1 aligns across 8 bases. Germline V gene data show CDR1 as LGHNA and CDR2 as YSLEER. The CDR3 spans 15 residues. The J segment lost 4 bases and the V segment lost 0 bases, leaving 4 bases of the junction unmatched. CDR3 loop: CASSQETGVVETQYF. The CDR3 DNA sequence: TGCGCCAGCAGCCAAGAGACAGGGGTGGTAGAGACCCAGTACTTC.

This rearrangement joins TRBV12-3 or TRBV12-4 to TRBJ2-5, with 7 bases that match TRBD1. After removal of 7 bases from V and 10 bases from J, the junction contained 12 bases not matched to a gene. This CDR3 has 13 residues. Written as DNA, the CDR3 is TGTGCCAGCAATATACAGGGGTCTAGGAACCAGTACTTC. This sequence encodes CASNIQGSRNQYF.